This T cell receptor (beta chain) was obtained from a study of T cells in Graves' hyperthyroidism and ophthalmopathy. TCR beta CDR3 regions were amplified from RNA. The HTBI primer set drove a first-round RT-PCR of the TCR CDR3. TCRdb independently ran MiXCR on the multiplex PCR reads; one entry per CDR3 protein. Here the sample spans 250,000 to 350,000 distinct CDR3 sequences, 15% to 20% being singletons. The CDR3 covers 14 residues. Germline V gives CDR1 SGHRS, CDR2 YFSETQ. Extraction of PBMCs used roughly 9.6 ml of fresh peripheral blood. A remark on this clonotype: A much larger clone differs by one base, so this may be a read error.

V usage is TRBV5-1 and J usage is TRBJ2-1; no clear D gene. The J call may not be correct, given that the DNA end is closer to TRBJ2-7. The specimen was blood. The TCR comes from a woman aged 55-70 years with Graves' ophthalmopathy. The CDR3 spells CASSLFPRYNEQYF. In DNA form, the CDR3 reads TGCGCCAGCAGCTTGTTCCCCAGATACAATGAGCAGTACTTC.